The clone carrying this TCR beta chain was counted many times. Its antigen is not identified. TCRdb passed the PCR reads through MiXCR, listing each CDR3 protein once. This table holds fewer than 350,000 distinct CDR3 sequences, about 21% found once. This entry belongs to a study of molecular identifiers for immune sequencing clone quantification. Study-wide context: Split five ways in replicates, RNA from roughly 20,000 or 100,000 naive CD8 cells had four portions sequenced.

General study results and limits: Highly expanded clone sizes could be underestimated by identical TCR molecules that share a barcode. In naive cells, under 1% of molecules belonged to clones above 20 RNA copies, against over 97% in effector cells.

Naive CD8 T cells were picked out by sorting for CD8+CD4-CCR7+CD45RA+. What was sequenced was naive CD8+ T cells from blood, with Jurkat cell RNA spiked in. Subset of the sample: FACS-sorted CD8+CD4-CCR7+CD45RA+ naive T cells. The origin of this receptor is a human donor in good health. Some libraries in this study had Jurkat cell RNA spiked in.

CDR3 loop: CASSLKRDQDILAKNIQYF. CDR3 nucleotide sequence: TGTGCCAGCAGCTTAAAACGGGATCAGGACATCCTAGCCAAAAACATTCAGTACTTC. This rearrangement joins TRBV7-9 to TRBJ2-4; D may match TRBD1 or TRBD2 (5 bases each). CDR1 and CDR2 from the germline V gene are SEHNR and FQNEAQ (reference sequence). The CDR3 is made up of 19 amino acids. V gave up 2 bases and J gave up 0 bases, with 20 bases separating them.